The rows below give T cell receptor beta chains drawn from one sample of a study of T cell repertoires in cytomegalovirus infection. Their cognate antigens are unknown. One entry per CDR3 protein results from TCRdb running MiXCR on the reads. The table records roughly 920,000 distinct CDR3 sequences, around 30% of them present only once. Sequencing used cultured CD8+ T cells from PBMCs, obtained from culture after CMV antigen stimulation. The receptors stem from a human donor in good health (CMV status not recorded). Some clones in this sample may be carry-over from other donors' samples. CDR3s include the opening cysteine and the closing phenylalanine or tryptophan. The order of the fields is D gene, V gene, J gene, clone size, CDR3 protein, CDR3 DNA. The D gene is left open where the match is weak. Rows give clone size only sometimes, using once, few, many, or a class for an expanded clone.

D gene: .; V gene: TRBV7-6; J gene: TRBJ1-3; clone size: few; CDR3 protein: CASSLGEFSGNTIYF; CDR3 DNA: TGTGCCAGCAGCTTAGGGGAATTCTCTGGAAACACCATATATTTT
D gene: .; V gene: TRBV7-9; J gene: TRBJ1-2; clone size: .; CDR3 protein: CASSLIGGAYGYTF; CDR3 DNA: TGTGCCAGCAGCTTAATCGGAGGGGCCTATGGCTACACCTTC
D gene: .; V gene: TRBV7-6; J gene: TRBJ1-1; clone size: .; CDR3 protein: CASSPERMWGAPTEAFF; CDR3 DNA: TGTGCCAGCAGTCCCGAACGTATGTGGGGGGCGCCGACTGAAGCTTTCTTT
D gene: .; V gene: TRBV7-9; J gene: TRBJ2-5; clone size: many; CDR3 protein: CASTHYSQETQYF; CDR3 DNA: TGTGCCAGCACCCATTATAGCCAAGAGACCCAGTACTTC
D gene: TRBD1; V gene: TRBV27; J gene: TRBJ2-7; clone size: few; CDR3 protein: CASSNGQGAYEQYF; CDR3 DNA: TGTGCCAGCAGTAACGGACAGGGCGCCTACGAGCAGTACTTC
D gene: .; V gene: TRBV19; J gene: TRBJ1-1; clone size: few; CDR3 protein: CASSMGGDGTEAFF; CDR3 DNA: TGTGCCAGTAGTATGGGGGGAGACGGCACTGAAGCTTTCTTT
D gene: .; V gene: TRBV27; J gene: TRBJ2-2; clone size: .; CDR3 protein: CASTLSISTGELFF; CDR3 DNA: TGTGCCAGCACTTTGTCTATTTCGACCGGGGAGCTGTTTTTT
D gene: TRBD1; V gene: TRBV7-3; J gene: TRBJ1-1; clone size: .; CDR3 protein: CASSFRGRGETEAFF; CDR3 DNA: TGTGCCAGCAGCTTCAGGGGGCGAGGGGAAACTGAAGCTTTCTTT
D gene: TRBD1; V gene: TRBV7-9; J gene: TRBJ1-1; clone size: .; CDR3 protein: CASSFLQGVKTEAFF; CDR3 DNA: TGTGCCAGCAGCTTTTTACAGGGGGTAAAAACTGAAGCTTTCTTT
D gene: TRBD2; V gene: TRBV4-2; J gene: TRBJ2-5; clone size: .; CDR3 protein: CASSQLAGGLETQYF; CDR3 DNA: TGTGCCAGCAGCCAACTAGCGGGGGGGCTAGAGACCCAGTACTTC
D gene: .; V gene: TRBV5-1; J gene: TRBJ1-2; clone size: many; CDR3 protein: CASSLPGLFQGYTF; CDR3 DNA: TGCGCCAGCAGCTTGCCAGGCCTCTTCCAAGGCTACACCTTC
D gene: .; V gene: TRBV6-5; J gene: TRBJ2-5; clone size: .; CDR3 protein: CASSYSWETQYF; CDR3 DNA: TGTGCCAGCAGTTACTCGTGGGAGACCCAGTACTTC
D gene: .; V gene: TRBV27; J gene: TRBJ1-2; clone size: few; CDR3 protein: CASSLEGDNGYTF; CDR3 DNA: TGTGCCAGCAGTTTAGAAGGGGACAACGGCTACACCTTC
D gene: TRBD2; V gene: TRBV5-1; J gene: TRBJ2-7; clone size: few; CDR3 protein: CASRSSGGVSYEQYF; CDR3 DNA: TGCGCCAGCAGGTCTAGCGGGGGAGTTTCCTACGAGCAGTACTTC
D gene: TRBD1; V gene: TRBV27; J gene: TRBJ1-5; clone size: .; CDR3 protein: CASSPPGQALNQPQHF; CDR3 DNA: TGTGCCAGCAGTCCCCCGGGACAGGCTCTAAATCAGCCCCAGCATTTT
D gene: TRBD2; V gene: TRBV7-9; J gene: TRBJ2-3; clone size: .; CDR3 protein: CASSSSTLAGGRDTQYF; CDR3 DNA: TGTGCCAGCAGCTCATCGACCTTAGCGGGGGGGCGAGATACGCAGTATTTT
D gene: TRBD1; V gene: TRBV5-6; J gene: TRBJ2-2; clone size: .; CDR3 protein: CASGKDRVGNTGELFF; CDR3 DNA: TGTGCCAGCGGGAAGGACAGGGTCGGGAACACCGGGGAGCTGTTTTTT
D gene: .; V gene: TRBV7-9; J gene: TRBJ1-1; clone size: .; CDR3 protein: CASSMTGVMNTEAFF; CDR3 DNA: TGTGCCAGCAGCATGACAGGAGTCATGAACACTGAAGCTTTCTTT
D gene: .; V gene: TRBV27; J gene: TRBJ2-1; clone size: few; CDR3 protein: CASSLMAEQFF; CDR3 DNA: TGTGCCAGCAGTTTAATGGCTGAGCAGTTCTTC
D gene: .; V gene: TRBV7-9; J gene: TRBJ2-1; clone size: .; CDR3 protein: CASSPPEGGTYNEQFF; CDR3 DNA: TGTGCCAGCAGCCCCCCCGAAGGCGGGACTTACAATGAGCAGTTCTTC
D gene: .; V gene: TRBV7-9; J gene: TRBJ2-3; clone size: .; CDR3 protein: CASSLIGGITDTQYF; CDR3 DNA: TGTGCCAGCAGCTTAATCGGGGGAATCACAGATACGCAGTATTTT
D gene: .; V gene: TRBV2; J gene: TRBJ2-6; clone size: .; CDR3 protein: CASRGDARGTGANVLTF; CDR3 DNA: TGTGCCAGCAGGGGGGACGCCCGGGGGACTGGGGCCAACGTCCTGACTTTC
D gene: .; V gene: TRBV5-1; J gene: TRBJ1-2; clone size: .; CDR3 protein: CASTQAGNYGYTF; CDR3 DNA: TGCGCCAGCACCCAGGCGGGGAACTATGGCTACACCTTC
D gene: TRBD2; V gene: TRBV7-2; J gene: TRBJ2-4; clone size: .; CDR3 protein: CTSSLAGGGWNIQYF; CDR3 DNA: TGTACCAGTAGCTTAGCAGGCGGGGGATGGAACATTCAGTACTTC
D gene: .; V gene: TRBV29-1; J gene: TRBJ2-1; clone size: .; CDR3 protein: CSLLGGNSYNEQFF; CDR3 DNA: TGCAGCCTACTAGGGGGGAACTCCTACAATGAGCAGTTCTTC
D gene: .; V gene: TRBV28; J gene: TRBJ1-2; clone size: .; CDR3 protein: CASRGRTNYGYTF; CDR3 DNA: TGTGCCAGCAGGGGACGGACTAACTATGGCTACACCTTC
D gene: .; V gene: TRBV6-6; J gene: TRBJ1-1; clone size: .; CDR3 protein: CASVGYNTEAFF; CDR3 DNA: TGTGCCAGCGTGGGGTACAACACTGAAGCTTTCTTT
D gene: TRBD1; V gene: TRBV27; J gene: TRBJ2-7; clone size: once; CDR3 protein: CASSLSRTGGNEQYF; CDR3 DNA: TGTGCCAGCAGTTTATCGCGGACAGGGGGGAACGAGCAGTACTTC
D gene: TRBD1; V gene: TRBV28; J gene: TRBJ2-3; clone size: few; CDR3 protein: CASSGQGGDTQYF; CDR3 DNA: TGTGCCAGCAGCGGACAGGGGGGAGATACGCAGTATTTT
D gene: .; V gene: TRBV19; J gene: TRBJ2-1; clone size: .; CDR3 protein: CASSPTWGHEQFF; CDR3 DNA: TGTGCCAGTAGTCCAACATGGGGGCATGAGCAGTTCTTC
D gene: TRBD1; V gene: TRBV7-6; J gene: TRBJ1-1; clone size: many; CDR3 protein: CASSNPFGTGEKTEAFF; CDR3 DNA: TGTGCCAGCAGCAACCCATTCGGGACAGGGGAGAAGACTGAAGCTTTCTTT
D gene: TRBD2; V gene: TRBV6-5; J gene: TRBJ2-6; clone size: .; CDR3 protein: CASSYLKGLPPSVLTF; CDR3 DNA: TGTGCCAGCAGTTACTTAAAGGGACTACCGCCTTCCGTCCTGACTTTC
D gene: .; V gene: TRBV19; J gene: TRBJ1-5; clone size: .; CDR3 protein: CASSSGLGRYNQPQHF; CDR3 DNA: TGTGCCAGTAGCTCTGGGCTGGGGAGGTACAATCAGCCCCAGCATTTT
D gene: .; V gene: TRBV25-1; J gene: TRBJ2-3; clone size: .; CDR3 protein: CASAGTNEGFRTDTQYF; CDR3 DNA: TGTGCCAGCGCCGGGACAAATGAGGGTTTTAGAACAGATACGCAGTATTTT
D gene: TRBD1; V gene: TRBV12-3/TRBV12-4; J gene: TRBJ1-6; clone size: .; CDR3 protein: CASSMTGYNSPLHF; CDR3 DNA: TGTGCCAGCAGTATGACAGGGTATAATTCACCCCTCCACTTT
D gene: .; V gene: TRBV5-1; J gene: TRBJ2-7; clone size: few; CDR3 protein: CASSQSPGHYEQYF; CDR3 DNA: TGCGCCAGCAGCCAAAGCCCCGGCCACTACGAGCAGTACTTC
D gene: TRBD1; V gene: TRBV7-9; J gene: TRBJ1-2; clone size: few; CDR3 protein: CASSSTGGMDYGYTF; CDR3 DNA: TGTGCCAGCAGCTCCACAGGGGGCATGGACTATGGCTACACCTTC
D gene: .; V gene: TRBV7-6; J gene: TRBJ2-1; clone size: many; CDR3 protein: CASSLGAGGGNEQFF; CDR3 DNA: TGTGCCAGCAGCCTAGGGGCAGGGGGGGGCAATGAGCAGTTCTTC
D gene: TRBD1; V gene: TRBV19; J gene: TRBJ2-5; clone size: few; CDR3 protein: CASSIDPRTGRETQYF; CDR3 DNA: TGTGCCAGTAGTATAGATCCACGGACAGGGAGGGAGACCCAGTACTTC
D gene: .; V gene: TRBV4-1; J gene: TRBJ2-3; clone size: many; CDR3 protein: CASSHPASRLMRNLGSTDTQYF; CDR3 DNA: TGCGCCAGCAGCCATCCAGCAAGCCGCCTCATGCGGAACTTGGGTAGCACAGATACGCAGTATTTT
D gene: .; V gene: TRBV13; J gene: TRBJ2-5; clone size: .; CDR3 protein: CASSSPPKQTQYF; CDR3 DNA: TGTGCCAGCAGCTCACCACCTAAACAGACCCAGTACTTC
D gene: TRBD1; V gene: TRBV7-9; J gene: TRBJ2-5; clone size: .; CDR3 protein: CASRGDREVEETQYF; CDR3 DNA: TGTGCCAGCAGAGGGGACAGGGAAGTAGAAGAGACCCAGTACTTC
D gene: .; V gene: TRBV6-6; J gene: TRBJ2-1; clone size: once; CDR3 protein: CASRSDITLKSSYNEQFF; CDR3 DNA: TGTGCCAGCAGATCCGACATCACCCTTAAGAGCTCCTACAATGAGCAGTTCTTC
D gene: .; V gene: TRBV12-3/TRBV12-4; J gene: TRBJ2-7; clone size: few; CDR3 protein: CASSFGDAAYEQYF; CDR3 DNA: TGTGCCAGCAGTTTTGGGGACGCCGCCTACGAGCAGTACTTC
D gene: .; V gene: TRBV19; J gene: TRBJ1-4; clone size: many; CDR3 protein: CASSIGTYDGLFF; CDR3 DNA: TGTGCCAGTAGTATTGGCACCTACGATGGACTGTTTTTT
D gene: TRBD1; V gene: TRBV7-2; J gene: TRBJ1-5; clone size: many; CDR3 protein: CASSPTDRARQPQHF; CDR3 DNA: TGTGCCAGCAGCCCCACTGACAGGGCCAGACAGCCCCAGCATTTT
D gene: .; V gene: TRBV11-2; J gene: TRBJ2-5; clone size: many; CDR3 protein: CASSWADWAETQYF; CDR3 DNA: TGTGCCAGCAGCTGGGCAGACTGGGCAGAGACCCAGTACTTC
D gene: .; V gene: TRBV27; J gene: TRBJ1-2; clone size: .; CDR3 protein: CASSLSGRSGYTF; CDR3 DNA: TGTGCCAGCAGTTTGTCGGGCAGGAGTGGCTACACCTTC
D gene: .; V gene: TRBV5-4; J gene: TRBJ2-1; clone size: .; CDR3 protein: CASSLVGGASNEQFF; CDR3 DNA: TGTGCCAGCAGCTTGGTGGGGGGGGCATCGAATGAGCAGTTCTTC
D gene: TRBD2; V gene: TRBV10-2; J gene: TRBJ2-5; clone size: few; CDR3 protein: CASIASGGQETQYF; CDR3 DNA: TGCGCCAGCATCGCTAGCGGGGGGCAAGAGACCCAGTACTTC
D gene: TRBD2; V gene: TRBV29-1; J gene: TRBJ2-1; clone size: .; CDR3 protein: CSVEDLAGVYNEQFF; CDR3 DNA: TGCAGCGTTGAAGATCTTGCGGGGGTGTACAATGAGCAGTTCTTC